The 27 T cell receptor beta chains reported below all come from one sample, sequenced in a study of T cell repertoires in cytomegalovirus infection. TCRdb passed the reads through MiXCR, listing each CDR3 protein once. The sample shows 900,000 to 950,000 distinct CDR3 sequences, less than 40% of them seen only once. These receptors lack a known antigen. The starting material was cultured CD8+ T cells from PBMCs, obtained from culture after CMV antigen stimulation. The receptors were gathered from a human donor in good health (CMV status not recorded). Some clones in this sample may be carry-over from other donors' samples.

CDR3 sequence (DNA): TGTGCCACCATGAACAGGGAACCCACTAACTATGGCTACACCTTC. This translates into CATMNREPTNYGYTF. The chain recombines TRBV10-3 with TRBJ1-2; possibly TRBD1 for D (6 bases). Germline CDR1 and CDR2: ENHRY and SYGVKD. V lost 10 bases, J lost 0 bases, and 18 bases lay in between. This CDR3 region has 15 residues.

CDR3 sequence (DNA): TGCGCCAGCAGCTCCAACCCGGGACAGGGTAATGAAAAACTGTTTTTT. It translates to CASSSNPGQGNEKLFF. This chain connects TRBV5-1 to TRBJ1-4, with 9 bases aligning to TRBD1. CDR1 and CDR2 (germline): SGHRS, YFSETQ. This CDR3 has 16 residues. The J segment lost 4 bases and the V segment lost 3 bases, leaving 7 bases of the junction unmatched. Full variable domain (remainder filled in from reference TRBV5-1 and TRBJ1-4): KAGVTQTPRYLIKTRGQQVTLSCSPISGHRSVSWYQQTPGQGLQFLFEYFSETQRNKGNFPGRFSGRQFSNSRSEMNVSTLELGDSALYLCASSSNPGQGNEKLFFGSGTQLSVL.

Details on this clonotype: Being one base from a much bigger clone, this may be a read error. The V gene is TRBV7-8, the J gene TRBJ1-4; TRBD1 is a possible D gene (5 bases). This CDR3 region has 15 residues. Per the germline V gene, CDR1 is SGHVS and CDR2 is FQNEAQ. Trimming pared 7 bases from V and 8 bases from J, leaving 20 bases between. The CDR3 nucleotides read TGTGCCAGCATGCTGGGACTCCAAAGGAGCGAAAAACTGTTTTTT. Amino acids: CASMLGLQRSEKLFF. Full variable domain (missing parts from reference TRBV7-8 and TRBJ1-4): GAGVSQSPRYKVAKRGQDVALRCDPISGHVSLFWYQQALGQGPEFLTYFQNEAQLDKSGLPSDRFFAERPEGSVSTLKIQRTQQEDSAVYLCASMLGLQRSEKLFFGSGTQLSVL.

The CDR3 reads CASSLAPAGASEQYV. Here the CDR3 DNA reads TGTGCCAGCAGCTTAGCGCCGGCAGGGGCGAGCGAGCAGTACGTC. V and J are TRBV7-9 and TRBJ2-7; D is possibly TRBD1 (6 bases). This CDR3 region has 15 residues. Deletions cut 0 bases from V and 6 bases from J, with 15 bases between. Germline loops: CDR1 SEHNR, CDR2 FQNEAQ (reference sequence).

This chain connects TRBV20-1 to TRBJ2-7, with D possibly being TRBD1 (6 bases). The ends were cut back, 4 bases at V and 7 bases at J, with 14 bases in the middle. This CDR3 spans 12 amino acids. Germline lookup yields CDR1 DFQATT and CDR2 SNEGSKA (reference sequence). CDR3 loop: CSAIGQLEEQYF. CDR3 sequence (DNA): TGCAGTGCTATAGGACAGCTGGAAGAGCAGTACTTC.

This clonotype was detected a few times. As DNA, the CDR3 is TGTGCCAGTAGTACCGGACGGGCTGTGGAGCAGTTCTTC. Translated: CASSTGRAVEQFF. V gene TRBV19 combines with J gene TRBJ2-1; D gene uncertain. With 4 bases removed from V and 10 bases from J, the gap between germline ends came to 14 bases. This CDR3 is 13 amino acids long. Germline lookup yields CDR1 LNHDA and CDR2 SQIVND (reference sequence). Using reference TRBV19 and TRBJ2-1 for the parts outside the CDR3, the full variable domain is DGGITQSPKYLFRKEGQNVTLSCEQNLNHDAMYWYRQDPGQGLRLIYYSQIVNDFQKGDIAEGYSVSREKKESFPLTVTSAQKNPTAFYLCASSTGRAVEQFFGPGTRLTVL.

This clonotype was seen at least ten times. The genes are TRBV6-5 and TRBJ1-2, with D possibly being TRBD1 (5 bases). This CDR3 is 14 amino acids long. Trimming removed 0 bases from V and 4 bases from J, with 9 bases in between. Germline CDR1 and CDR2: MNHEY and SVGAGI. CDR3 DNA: TGTGCCAGCAGTTACTCGACAGAGCTCTATGGCTACACCTTC. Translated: CASSYSTELYGYTF.

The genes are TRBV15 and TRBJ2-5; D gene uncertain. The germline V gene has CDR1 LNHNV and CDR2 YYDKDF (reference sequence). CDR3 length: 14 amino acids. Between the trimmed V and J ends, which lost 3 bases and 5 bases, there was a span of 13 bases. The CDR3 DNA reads TGTGCCACCAGCAGCTCCGAGGACCCGGAGACCCAGTACTTC. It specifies CATSSSEDPETQYF.

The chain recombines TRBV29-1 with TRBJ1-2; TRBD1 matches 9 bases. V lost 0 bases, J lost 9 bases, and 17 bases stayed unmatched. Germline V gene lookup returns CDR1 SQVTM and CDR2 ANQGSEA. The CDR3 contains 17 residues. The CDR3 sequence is CSVEDRTKTGTGWRYTF. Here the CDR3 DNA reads TGCAGCGTTGAAGATCGGACAAAGACCGGGACAGGGTGGCGCTACACCTTC.

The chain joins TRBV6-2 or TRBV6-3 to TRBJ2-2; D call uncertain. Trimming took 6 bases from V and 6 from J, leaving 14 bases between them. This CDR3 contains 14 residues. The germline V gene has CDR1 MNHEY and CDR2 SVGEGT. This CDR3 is CASSPILDPGELFF. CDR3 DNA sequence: TGTGCCAGCAGCCCGATCCTCGACCCCGGGGAGCTGTTTTTT.

The CDR3 here is CASSYSAGVKNTGELFF. In nucleotides, the CDR3 is TGTGCCAGCAGTTACTCGGCAGGGGTCAAGAACACCGGGGAGCTGTTTTTT. This chain joins TRBV6-2 or TRBV6-3 and TRBJ2-2, with D possibly TRBD1 on 6 matching bases. CDR1 and CDR2 from the germline V gene are MNHEY and SVGEGT. CDR3 size: 17 residues. The V and J ends lost 0 bases and 1 base respectively, with 12 bases between them.

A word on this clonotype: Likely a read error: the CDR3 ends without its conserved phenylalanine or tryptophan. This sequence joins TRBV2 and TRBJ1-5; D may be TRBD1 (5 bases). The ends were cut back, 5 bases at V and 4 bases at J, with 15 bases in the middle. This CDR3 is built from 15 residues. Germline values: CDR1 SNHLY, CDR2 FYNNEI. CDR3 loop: CASSSWIGGNQPQHY. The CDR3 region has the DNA TGTGCCAGCAGTTCATGGATCGGGGGGAATCAGCCCCAGCATTAT.

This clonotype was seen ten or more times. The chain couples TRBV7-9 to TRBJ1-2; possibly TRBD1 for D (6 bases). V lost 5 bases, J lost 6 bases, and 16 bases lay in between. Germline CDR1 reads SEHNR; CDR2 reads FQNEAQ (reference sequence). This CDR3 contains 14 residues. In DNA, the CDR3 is TGTGCCAGCAGCCTAATACAGGGAAGTGATGGCTACACCTTC. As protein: CASSLIQGSDGYTF.

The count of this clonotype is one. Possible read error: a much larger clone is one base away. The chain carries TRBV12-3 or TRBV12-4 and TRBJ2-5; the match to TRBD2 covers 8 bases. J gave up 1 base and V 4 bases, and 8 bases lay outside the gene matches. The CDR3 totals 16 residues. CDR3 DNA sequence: TGTGCCAGCAGTTCCCCGGGACTAGTACCCCAAGAGACCCAGTACTTC. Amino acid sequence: CASSSPGLVPQETQYF.

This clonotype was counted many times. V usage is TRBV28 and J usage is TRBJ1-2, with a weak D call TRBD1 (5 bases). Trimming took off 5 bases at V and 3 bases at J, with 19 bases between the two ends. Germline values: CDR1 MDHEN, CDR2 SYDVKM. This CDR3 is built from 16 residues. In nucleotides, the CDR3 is TGTGCCAGCAGTCCCCGGGACTTCCCAGACGACTATGGCTACACCTTC. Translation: CASSPRDFPDDYGYTF.

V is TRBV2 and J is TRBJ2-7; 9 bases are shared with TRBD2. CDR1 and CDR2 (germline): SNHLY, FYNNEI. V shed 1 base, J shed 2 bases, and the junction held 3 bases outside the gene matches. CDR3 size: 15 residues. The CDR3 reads CASSEGSGSTYEQYV. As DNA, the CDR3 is TGTGCCAGCAGTGAAGGTAGCGGGAGCACCTACGAGCAGTACGTC.

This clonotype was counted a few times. The CDR3 region has the DNA TGCGCCAGCAGCCAAGGACCTGACAGCTCCCAAGAGACCCAGTACTTC. Its protein product is CASSQGPDSSQETQYF. The chain is built from TRBV4-1 and TRBJ2-5; the D gene is possibly TRBD1 (5 bases). The CDR3 has 16 residues. Trimming pared 1 base from V and 1 base from J, leaving 13 bases between. The germline V gene encodes CDR1 MGHRA and CDR2 YSYEKL.

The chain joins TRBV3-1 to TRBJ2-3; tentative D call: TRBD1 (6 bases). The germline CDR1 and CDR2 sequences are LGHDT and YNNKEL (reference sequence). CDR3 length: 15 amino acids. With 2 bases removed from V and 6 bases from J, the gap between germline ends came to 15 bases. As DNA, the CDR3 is TGTGCCAGCAGCCAATACGCAGGGGATGGGGATACGCAGTATTTT. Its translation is CASSQYAGDGDTQYF.

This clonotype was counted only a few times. In DNA form, the CDR3 reads TGTGCCAGCAGCACCCACGGCCCCGGTGTCTACGAGCAGTACTTC. This encodes CASSTHGPGVYEQYF. The chain combines TRBV7-2 with TRBJ2-7; D gene uncertain. V shed 5 bases and J shed 3 bases, with 17 bases lying between them. Germline V gene sequence: CDR1 SGHTA, CDR2 FQGNSA. This CDR3 spans 15 amino acids.

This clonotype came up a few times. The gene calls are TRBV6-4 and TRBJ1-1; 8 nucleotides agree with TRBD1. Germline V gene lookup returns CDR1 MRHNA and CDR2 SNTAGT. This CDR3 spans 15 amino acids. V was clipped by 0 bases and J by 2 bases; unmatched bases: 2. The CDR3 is CASSDSTGENTEAFF. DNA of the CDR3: TGTGCCAGCAGTGACTCGACAGGGGAAAACACTGAAGCTTTCTTT.

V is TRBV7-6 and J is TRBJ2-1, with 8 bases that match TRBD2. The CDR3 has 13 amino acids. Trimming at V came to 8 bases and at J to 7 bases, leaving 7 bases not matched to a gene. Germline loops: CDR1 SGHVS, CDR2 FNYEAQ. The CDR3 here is CASQTGTRNEQFF. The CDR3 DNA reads TGTGCCAGCCAAACGGGGACTAGAAATGAGCAGTTCTTC.

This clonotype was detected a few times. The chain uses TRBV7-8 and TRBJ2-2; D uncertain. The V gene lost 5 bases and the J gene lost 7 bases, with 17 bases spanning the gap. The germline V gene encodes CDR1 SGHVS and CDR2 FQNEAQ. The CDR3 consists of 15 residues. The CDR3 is CASSPILALDGELFF. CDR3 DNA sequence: TGTGCCAGCAGCCCAATATTGGCGCTCGACGGGGAGCTGTTTTTT.

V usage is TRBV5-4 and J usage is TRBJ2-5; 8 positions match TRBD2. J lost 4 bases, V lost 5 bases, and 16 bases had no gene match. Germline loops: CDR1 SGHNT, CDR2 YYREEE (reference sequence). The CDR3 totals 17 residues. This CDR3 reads CASSSSPGGPGRETQYF. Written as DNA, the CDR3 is TGTGCCAGCAGTTCCTCCCCGGGGGGGCCCGGCAGAGAGACCCAGTACTTC. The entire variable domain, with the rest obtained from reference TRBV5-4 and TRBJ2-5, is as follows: ETGVTQSPTHLIKTRGQQVTLRCSSQSGHNTVSWYQQALGQGPQFIFQYYREEENGRGNFPPRFSGLQFPNYSSELNVNALELDDSALYLCASSSSPGGPGRETQYFGPGTRLLVL.

CDR3 nucleotide sequence: TGTGCCAGCACCGGGGCGGCTGCAGATACGCAGTATTTT. It codes for CASTGAAADTQYF. J is TRBJ2-3 and V is TRBV25-1; D possibly uses TRBD1 or TRBD2 (5 bases each). The CDR3 length is 13 residues. V was shortened by 7 bases and J by 4 bases, with 12 bases between the two germline ends. Germline CDR1 MGHDK, CDR2 SYGVNS.

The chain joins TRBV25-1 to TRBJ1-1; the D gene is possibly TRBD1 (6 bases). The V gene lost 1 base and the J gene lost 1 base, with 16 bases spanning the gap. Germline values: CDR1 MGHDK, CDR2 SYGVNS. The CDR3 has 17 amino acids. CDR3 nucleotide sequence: TGTGCCAGCAGTGAATCGTTAGGGGGGGTTCGGAACACTGAAGCTTTCTTT. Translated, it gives CASSESLGGVRNTEAFF.

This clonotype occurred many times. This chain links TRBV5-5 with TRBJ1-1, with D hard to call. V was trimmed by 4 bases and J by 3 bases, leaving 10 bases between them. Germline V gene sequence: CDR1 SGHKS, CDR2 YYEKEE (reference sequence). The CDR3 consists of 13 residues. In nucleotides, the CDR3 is TGTGCCAGCAGCCCATGGACCGACACTGAAGCTTTCTTT. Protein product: CASSPWTDTEAFF.

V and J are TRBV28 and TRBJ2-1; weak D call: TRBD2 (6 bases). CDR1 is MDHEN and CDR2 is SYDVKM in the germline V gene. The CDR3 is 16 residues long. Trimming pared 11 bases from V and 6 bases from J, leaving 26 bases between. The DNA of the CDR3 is TGTGCCGCCGGGCCCCCACTAGCCCCCCTCCTCAATGAGCAGTTCTTC. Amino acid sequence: CAAGPPLAPLLNEQFF.